The T cell receptor (gamma chain) described here comes from a study of intestinal T cells in coeliac disease (dated by TCRdb to between 2020 and 2021). Describing the broader study: Coeliac patients were much younger than controls, with mean ages of 16.0 versus 54.8 years in the TRG cohort. The TCR-delta (TRD) cohort included duodenal biopsies from 11 coeliac disease patients and 11 non-coeliac controls. A second, larger TCR-gamma (TRG) cohort included duodenal biopsies from approximately 36 coeliac disease patients and 21 non-coeliac controls.

Comments on this clone: Its antigen is currently not known. Nothing much larger sits one base from this clone, and base qualities are not available.

Genomic DNA was extracted with the QIAamp DNA FFPE tissue kit from ten 5-um FFPE scrolls per case. Classification of coeliac disease based on the TCR repertoire was tested using fully anonymised formalin-fixed paraffin-embedded duodenal biopsies that were surplus to diagnostic needs. Libraries were constructed by multiplex PCR. Sequencing was performed on an Ion Torrent PGM. The LymphoTrack kit, which has primers carrying Illumina adapters, was used to amplify TRG repertoires from roughly 220 ng of biopsy DNA. TRG amplicons were purified using AMPure XP beads, were quantified on a 2100 Bioanalyzer, and were pooled equimolarly. TRG libraries were sequenced on an Ion PGM instrument. As for how the authors treated the data: FastX removed reads in which more than 10% of nucleotides fell below the per-patient third-quartile quality score. IMGT/HighV-QUEST was used to align reads in order to assign V, D and J genes, locate CDR3 regions and judge functionality. After the sequences were translated into amino acids, every sequence predicted to be non-functional was thrown out. CDR3s were broken into kmers both with and without positional annotation, kmer frequencies were analysed by PCA, and samples were clustered using each of the 1023 combinations of PCs 1-10. Classification was validated by leave-one-out cross-validation, re-optimising parameters on the remaining samples each time. Shannon diversity was calculated using the vegan R package from repeated random subsamples equal to the lowest read count. For TCRdb, the public reads were processed anew by CATT, and duplicate DNA sequences were folded into one row. TCRdb's processing, not the study's, gives the V and J calls here. Recorded for this sample are more than 700 gamma-chain clones; more than 35% of them occurred a single time. The ten largest account for about 20% of the sample.

Trimming takes 6 bases off V and 11 bases off J; junction bases not matched to a gene: 7. CDR1 and CDR2, per the germline V gene, are EGSNGY and YDSYNSKV. The CDR3, cysteine through phenylalanine, is 10 amino acids long. The DNA shown is the 30-base CDR3, in frame from base 1. Overall study results and their limits: In training, clustering based on TRD kmers put all 22 biopsies in the right class, and the reported leave-one-out accuracy was about 90%. The coeliac group and the control group were significantly different in age, but an analysis split by age did not give significant classification. FFPE-derived DNA was found to be relatively degraded, and loss of a proportion of TCR sequences in each sample was likely caused by this degradation. Repeated CDR3 amino acid sequences could not be distinguished from PCR duplicates in the analysis. Of some 54 biopsies, around 51 (approximately 94%) were correctly classified by TRG clustering, which had a reported leave-one-out accuracy of about 87%.

The sequence links TRGV2 to TRGJ1 or TRGJ2. The source of this sequence is a human donor with celiac disease. Sequenced sample: a duodenal biopsy. The CDR3 here reads CATWTGEKLF. The sequenced DNA is TGTGCCACCTGGACGGGCGAGAAACTCTTT.